This TCR beta chain comes out of a study of identical twins. Findings and limits, study-wide: Out-of-frame alpha sequences shared by twins were enriched for low generation probability.

Germline trimming cut 2 bases from V and 6 bases from J; bases unmatched to any gene: 6. Germline lookup yields CDR1 MNHEY and CDR2 SMNVEV (reference sequence). There are 15 residues in the CDR3. TCRdb reprocessed the 5' RACE reads with MiXCR, giving one entry per CDR3 protein. The table has 400,000 to 600,000 distinct CDR3 sequences, about 20% seen once. A remark on this clonotype: Its antigen remains unidentified.

This sample was shared with a second study, whose subject was yellow fever vaccine responses in identical twins.

The sequencing input was CD4+ T cells sorted from blood. The V gene is TRBV27, the J gene TRBJ2-3; 9 bases map to TRBD2. This receptor was obtained from a woman aged 18 to 35 in good health. The CDR3 coding sequence is TGTGCCAGCAGTTTAGCGGGAGGGGGTGCTGATACGCAGTATTTT. Translating gives CASSLAGGGADTQYF.